The following is a T cell receptor beta chain sequence with its context. Its binding antigen is unknown. The record has no base qualities; no much larger clone is one base away. V is clipped by 0 bases and J by 6 bases, and the sequence between their germline boundaries is 13 bases long. The CDR3 runs 14 residues from the cysteine to the phenylalanine. Only the CDR3 part of the read is kept: 42 bases, read in frame from the first base. CDR1 SGHRS and CDR2 YFSETQ were looked up in the germline V gene. This sample stems from a study of blood T cell repertoires in COVID-19 (dated by TCRdb to 2018 to 2021). With regard to the full study: The collaborator samples originated in the United States, Italy and Spain and spanned the acute and convalescent phases of COVID-19. The repertoires were made available in a free public database intended to serve as a resource for research on the immune response to SARS-CoV-2. Subjects who had been exposed to COVID-19, were actively infected with it, or had recovered from it provided the deeply sampled blood TCRbeta repertoires that made up the dataset. The prospective study material was composed of cDNA or gDNA derived from T cells, B-cell-depleted T cells, or PBMCs. The samples were drawn from the first 160 participants of the ongoing ImmuneRACE study and from 950 to 1,500 subjects provided by 6 global collaborators. HLA class I and class II types, where available, came from metadata supplied by the sample provider rather than from assay-based typing. The sample metadata nearly always contained a de-identified subject ID, COVID-19 status, age in years and sex.

Study-level results and caveats: How much clinical and demographic metadata was included differed by source and by participant, and the metadata was provided uncurated.

The immunoSEQ Assay, a bias-controlled multiplex PCR, was used to amplify TCRbeta CDR3 regions from genomic DNA. In the original analysis: Within the assay, amplification of reference gene primers was used to estimate how many nucleated cells each sample contained. To quantify the absolute abundance of each unique TCRbeta CDR3 rearrangement, sequence reads were collapsed and filtered. For each sample, productive Simpson clonality was calculated as the square root of Simpson's diversity index over productive rearrangements. In its TCRdb copy, this immuneACCESS table keeps in-frame sequences only and misses some clones. Where compared with another copy, unresolved V genes explain less than half of these, and the others have no known cause. V and J calls and clone size come straight from that table; D and trimming were deduced from the DNA. This sample gives about 460,000 clones in total; approximately 91% of them show up just once. The ten most abundant clones make up around 7.9% of the sample.

Participants in the prospective study were aged 18 to 89 years, lived in over 20 United States geographic areas, and enrolled through a virtual design. In the prospective study, participants were assigned to cohorts based on the clinical history participants reported in a screening survey and a study questionnaire. Recovered participants in ImmuneRACE Cohort 3 were defined by two consecutive negative NP/OP PCR tests, clearance by a healthcare professional, or resolution of symptoms. In the prospective study, whole blood, serum and a nasopharyngeal or oropharyngeal swab were collected from each participant by mobile phlebotomists. Over a 2-month period, participants in the prospective study had the option of providing additional blood draws and questionnaires. Before DNA extraction, blood samples from the prospective study were shipped at room temperature or frozen.

This clonotype was sampled from a woman aged 60-70 years who had recovered from COVID-19. The chain is assembled from TRBV5-1 and TRBJ2-7; possibly the D gene is TRBD1, per 6 matching bases. The source material was PBMCs or T cells enriched from blood (not recorded which). The CDR3 is CASSLETGFGEQYF. The DNA reads as follows: TGCGCCAGCAGCTTGGAAACAGGGTTTGGCGAGCAGTACTTC.